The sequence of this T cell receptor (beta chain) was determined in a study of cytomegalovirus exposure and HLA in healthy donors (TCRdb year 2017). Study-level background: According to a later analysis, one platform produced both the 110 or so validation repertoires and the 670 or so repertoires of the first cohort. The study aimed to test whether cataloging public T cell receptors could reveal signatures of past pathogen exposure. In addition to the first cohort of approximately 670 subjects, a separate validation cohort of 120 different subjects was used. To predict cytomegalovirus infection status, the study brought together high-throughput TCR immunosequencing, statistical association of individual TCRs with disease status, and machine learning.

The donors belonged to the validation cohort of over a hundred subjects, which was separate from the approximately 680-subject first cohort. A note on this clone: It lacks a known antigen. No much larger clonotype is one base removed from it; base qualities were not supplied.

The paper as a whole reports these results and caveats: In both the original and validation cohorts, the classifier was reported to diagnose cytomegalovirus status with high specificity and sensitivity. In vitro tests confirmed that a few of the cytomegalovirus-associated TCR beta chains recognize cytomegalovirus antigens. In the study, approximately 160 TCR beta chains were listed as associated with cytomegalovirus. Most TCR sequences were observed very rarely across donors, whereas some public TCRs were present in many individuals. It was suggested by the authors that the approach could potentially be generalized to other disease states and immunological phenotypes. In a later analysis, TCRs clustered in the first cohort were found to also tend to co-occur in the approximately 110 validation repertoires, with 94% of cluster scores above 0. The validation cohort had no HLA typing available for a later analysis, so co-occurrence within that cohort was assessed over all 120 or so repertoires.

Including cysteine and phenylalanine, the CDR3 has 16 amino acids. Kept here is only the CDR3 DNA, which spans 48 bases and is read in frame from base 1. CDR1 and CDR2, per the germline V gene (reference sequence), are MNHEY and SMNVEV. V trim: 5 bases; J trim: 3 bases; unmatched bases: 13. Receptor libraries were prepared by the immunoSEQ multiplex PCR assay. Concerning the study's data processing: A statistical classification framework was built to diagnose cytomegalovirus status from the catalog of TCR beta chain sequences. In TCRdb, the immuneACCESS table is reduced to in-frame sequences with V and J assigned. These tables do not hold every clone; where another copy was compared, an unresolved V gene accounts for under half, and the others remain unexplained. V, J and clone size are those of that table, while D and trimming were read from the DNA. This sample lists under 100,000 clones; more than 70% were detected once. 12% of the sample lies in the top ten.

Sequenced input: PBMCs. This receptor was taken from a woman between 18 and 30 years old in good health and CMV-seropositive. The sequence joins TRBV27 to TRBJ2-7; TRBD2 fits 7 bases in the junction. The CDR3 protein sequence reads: CASSNQTSRDHYEQYF. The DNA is TGTGCCAGCAGTAACCAGACTAGCCGGGACCACTACGAGCAGTACTTC.